This T cell receptor beta chain appears in the sequencing data of a study of T cell changes during pregnancy in multiple sclerosis (dated by TCRdb to about 2019). Looking at the study overall: The study looked at changes in the T cell repertoire across pregnancy in women with multiple sclerosis.

The CDR3 starts with the cysteine, ends with the phenylalanine, and has 19 residues. The entry retains the CDR3 DNA only, 57 bases that are in frame from base 1. Based on the germline V gene, the CDR1 and CDR2 sequences are ENHRY and SYGVKD. Trimming takes 2 bases from V and 1 base from J, and the germline ends sit 22 bases apart. Regarding this clone: Its specific antigen is unknown. Qualities for individual bases were not recorded, and no much larger clone is one base off.

The receptor library was made with the immunoSEQ multiplex PCR assay. TCRdb's version of the immuneACCESS table is confined to in-frame rearrangements and falls short of the full clone set. An unresolved V gene accounts for under half of the shortfall where checked; the remainder is of unknown origin. Recorded for this sample are roughly 40,000 clones; approximately 80% of them occurred a single time. The leading ten clones occupy 0.55% to 0.75% of the sample. This TCR came from a female donor with multiple sclerosis, enrolled in a pregnancy study. Specimen: CD4+ T cells from peripheral blood mononuclear cells, collected before pregnancy. The chain was built from TRBV10-3 and TRBJ2-3, with TRBD1 as a weak D call on 6 bases. The CDR3 has the sequence CAISEEGVSLLTRTDTQYF. The nucleotide sequence reads as follows: TGTGCCATCAGTGAGGAGGGGGTTAGCCTATTGACCCGCACAGATACGCAGTATTTT.